Below, 20 T cell receptor beta chains from the same sample are listed, as sequenced in a study of blood T cell repertoires in COVID-19. Using immunoSEQ multiplex PCR, the repertoire was profiled, and TCRdb retains in-frame clones only, with some absent. The table lists 200,000 to 250,000 clones, 70% to 85% of them singletons, with 7.5% to 9% in the top ten. Sequencing used peripheral blood. These receptors all stem from a woman of 80 years or more with COVID-19, enrolled during active disease.

This rearrangement joins TRBV9 to TRBJ1-5; no reliable D call. The germline CDR1 and CDR2 sequences are SGDLS and YYNGEE. The CDR3 contains 15 residues. Deletions cut 1 base from V and 7 bases from J, with 15 bases between. The CDR3 sequence: CASSVTPESGQPQHF. CDR3 nucleotide sequence: TGTGCCAGCAGCGTAACCCCGGAGAGTGGGCAGCCCCAGCATTTT.

As concerns this clone: Mismatch with germline at one junction end may stem from a read error. This chain's CDR3 is CAGSESLLNPHGGYNEQFF. DNA for the CDR3: TGCGCCGGCAGTGAGTCTCTCTTGAATCCCCACGGTGGTTACAATGAGCAGTTCTTC. This chain joins TRBV10-1 and TRBJ2-1; D call uncertain. CDR1 WNHNN and CDR2 SYGVQD come from the germline V gene (reference sequence). The CDR3 length is 19 residues.

This clone has a count of ten or more. The V gene is TRBV29-1, the J gene TRBJ2-2, with 14 bases identical to TRBD2. Germline CDR1 reads SQVTM; CDR2 reads ANQGSEA. V gave up 7 bases and J gave up 4 bases; unmatched junction bases: 5. The CDR3 length is 15 residues. CDR3 sequence: CSAGTSGSPTGELFF. The CDR3 coding sequence is TGCAGCGCCGGGACTAGCGGGAGCCCCACCGGGGAGCTGTTTTTT.

V is TRBV5-1 and J is TRBJ1-2, with D tentatively TRBD1 (6 bases). V was shortened by 0 bases and J by 2 bases, with 14 bases between the two germline ends. The germline V gene has CDR1 SGHRS and CDR2 YFSETQ. The CDR3 covers 16 residues. The CDR3 is CASSLVTAGDNYGYTF. Written as DNA, the CDR3 is TGCGCCAGCAGCTTGGTAACGGCAGGGGACAACTATGGCTACACCTTC.

The rearrangement links TRBV9 to TRBJ1-3; the D gene is possibly TRBD1 (5 bases). The CDR3 sequence is 15 residues long. V lost 0 bases, J lost 3 bases, and 10 bases lay in between. Germline V gene lookup returns CDR1 SGDLS and CDR2 YYNGEE. CDR3 residues: CASSVVERGGNTIYF. CDR3 DNA: TGTGCCAGCAGCGTAGTTGAAAGGGGTGGAAACACCATATATTTT.

The J gene is TRBJ1-6, the V gene TRBV7-5. TRBV7-5 is a recognized pseudogene. The CDR3 sequence is 14 residues long. CDR3 coding DNA: TGTGCCAGAAGCCCGGGGATCTGGGATTCACCCCTCCACTTT. Protein sequence: CARSPGIWDSPLHF.

The chain uses TRBV5-8 and TRBJ1-5; 8 bases are shared with TRBD1. Germline CDR1 and CDR2: SGHTS and YDEGEE. V lost 2 bases and J lost 7; bases outside the gene matches: 2. The CDR3 covers 13 residues. The CDR3 DNA follows: TGTGCCAGCAGCTTCAGGGGGCCGCAGCCCCAGCATTTT. Translated: CASSFRGPQPQHF.

The chain recombines TRBV19 with TRBJ2-2; 7 bases fit TRBD1. CDR1 is LNHDA and CDR2 is SQIVND in the germline V gene (reference sequence). The V and J ends lost 8 bases and 1 base, in that order; junction bases with no gene match: 7. CDR3 length: 15 residues. Here the CDR3 DNA reads TGTGCCAGTCGACCCGGGACAGTGAACACCGGGGAGCTGTTTTTT. Protein product: CASRPGTVNTGELFF.

The chain recombines TRBV28 with TRBJ1-2; D remains ambiguous. Trimming took 4 bases from V and 5 from J, leaving 11 bases between them. The CDR3 is 13 amino acids. The V gene's germline CDR1 is MDHEN and CDR2 SYDVKM. The CDR3 sequence: CASSSSGVYGYTF. The CDR3 DNA reads TGTGCCAGCAGTTCATCCGGAGTTTATGGCTACACCTTC.

The chain carries TRBV7-2 and TRBJ2-7; D might be TRBD2 (6 bases). The CDR3 loop spans 14 amino acids. V was cut by 1 base and J by 5 bases, with 12 bases left in between. Germline CDR1 reads SGHTA; CDR2 reads FQGNSA. CDR3 amino acids: CASSLVGGKHEQYF. DNA of the CDR3: TGTGCCAGCAGCTTAGTTGGAGGGAAACACGAGCAGTACTTC.

The chain recombines TRBV19 with TRBJ1-5; no definite D call. The CDR3 extends over 13 amino acids. Trimming left V 5 bases short and J 3 bases short, with 8 bases between. The germline CDR1 and CDR2 sequences are LNHDA and SQIVND (reference sequence). The CDR3 coding sequence is TGTGCCAGTAGTTTCGGGTTCAATCAGCCCCAGCATTTT. Residues: CASSFGFNQPQHF.

The chain carries TRBV28 and TRBJ2-7, with a tentative D call TRBD2 (5 bases). V lost 5 bases to trimming and J lost 5 bases, with 16 bases between them. CDR1 is MDHEN, CDR2 SYDVKM, per germline. The CDR3 covers 14 residues. The CDR3 sequence is CASSLLGKPDEQYF. CDR3 sequence (DNA): TGTGCCAGCAGTCTCCTCGGGAAACCCGACGAGCAGTACTTC.

The J gene is TRBJ2-3, the V gene TRBV7-3; TRBD2 matches at 7 bases. Trimming at V came to 2 bases and at J to 4 bases, leaving 6 bases not matched to a gene. This CDR3 is built from 15 residues. Germline CDR1 is SGHTA and CDR2 is FQGTGA. For the CDR3, the DNA is TGTGCCAGCAGCTTAGGACTAGGGAGGGCAGATACGCAGTATTTT. Translated, it gives CASSLGLGRADTQYF.

The chain links TRBV9 to TRBJ2-1; 8 nucleotides align to TRBD2. V lost 4 bases, J lost 7 bases, and 13 bases stayed unmatched. Germline V gene sequence: CDR1 SGDLS, CDR2 YYNGEE. The CDR3 has 16 residues. CDR3 region: CASSQWGGGIQNEQFF. CDR3 in DNA: TGTGCCAGCAGCCAGTGGGGCGGGGGGATACAAAATGAGCAGTTCTTC.

This chain's CDR3 is CASSAGTGRNSPLHF. CDR3 bases: TGTGCCAGCAGTGCCGGGACAGGGCGAAATTCACCCCTCCACTTT. J is TRBJ1-6 and V is TRBV27; 9 positions match TRBD1. The CDR3 is made up of 15 amino acids. In germline, CDR1 is MNHEY, CDR2 SMNVEV (reference sequence). V shed 5 bases and J 7 bases; nucleotides not matched to a gene: 6.

J is TRBJ2-7 and V is TRBV6-1; 8 nucleotides match TRBD1. With 0 bases clipped from V and 5 bases from J, the junction kept 12 bases outside the gene matches. Germline values: CDR1 MNHNS, CDR2 SASEGT. The CDR3 is made up of 17 amino acids. The CDR3 region is CASSEALILTGGHEQYF. DNA of the CDR3: TGTGCCAGCAGTGAAGCGCTTATCTTAACAGGGGGACACGAGCAGTACTTC.

This clone was seen just once. The chain employs TRBV5-6 and TRBJ2-5, with 14 bases matching TRBD2. V dropped 3 bases and J dropped 4; count of bases not matched to a gene: 5. CDR1 is SGHDT and CDR2 is YYEEEE in the germline V gene. This CDR3 is 16 amino acids long. CDR3 in amino acids: CASSWAGLAGAETQYF. The CDR3 DNA reads TGTGCCAGCAGCTGGGCGGGACTAGCGGGAGCAGAGACCCAGTACTTC.

In its sample, this clone was seen a few times. The junction does not match germline at one end; this may be a read error. V usage is TRBV10-3 and J usage is TRBJ2-2; D unclear. The CDR3 is made up of 15 amino acids. Germline V CDR1 and CDR2: ENHRY, SYGVKD. The DNA of the CDR3 is TGTGCCATCAGCGCAATTCAGGTGAACGCCGGGGAGCTGTTTTTT. It translates to CAISAIQVNAGELFF.

Only one count was recorded for this clone. The V gene is TRBV5-1, the J gene TRBJ1-1; 8 bases align to TRBD1. The germline gives CDR1 SGHRS, CDR2 YFSETQ. The junction had 5 bases not matched to a gene; V was cut back by 0 bases and J by 4 bases. The CDR3 extends over 15 amino acids. The DNA of the CDR3 is TGCGCCAGCAGCTTGGCAACAGGGGGGAGCACTGAAGCTTTCTTT. Translated: CASSLATGGSTEAFF.

The rearrangement uses TRBV7-8 and TRBJ2-1, with 9 nucleotides matching TRBD1. The length of the CDR3 is 13 residues. The germline V gene encodes CDR1 SGHVS and CDR2 FQNEAQ. The trim removed 9 bases at V and 9 bases at J, leaving 9 bases unmatched. The chain's CDR3 is CASKDRGGGEQFF. The CDR3 nucleotides are TGTGCCAGTAAGGACAGGGGAGGAGGTGAGCAGTTCTTC.